This T cell receptor (beta chain) is from a study of regulatory T cells in long-lasting Graves disease. CDR1 and CDR2 (germline): SGHAT, FQNNGV. The CDR3 has 18 residues. Trimming cost V 4 bases and J 6 bases; bases outside gene matches: 20. Construction of TCR beta libraries relied on iRepertoire HTBI primers and on Arm-PCR targeting CDR3 regions. TCRdb re-analysed the multiplex PCR reads in MiXCR, keeping a single row per CDR3 protein. Among 400,000 to 650,000 distinct CDR3 sequences, around 16% were seen once, and the ten largest hold just under 25%. Time point noted: newly diagnosed GD, antithyroid drugs for less than 3 months. PBMCs were the source of the RNA used for TCR sequencing. Points from the study as a whole: Thyroid tissue was not studied; only peripheral blood was. Relative to newly diagnosed Graves' patients, persistent ones had lower TCR diversity.

A remark on this clonotype: Antigen unknown.

The sample also formed part of further work on T cells in Graves' hyperthyroidism and ophthalmopathy.

The sequence was obtained from a middle-aged woman with Graves disease. This specimen was peripheral blood mononuclear cells (PBMCs), taken at new diagnosis, from a patient treated with antithyroid drugs. The J gene is TRBJ2-7, the V gene TRBV11-2, with TRBD1 matching 8 bases. The CDR3 bases are TGTGCCAGCAGCTCCGGCCCCTCATTTGGACAGGGTTCGGTCGAGCAGTACTTC. Translating gives CASSSGPSFGQGSVEQYF.